The 8 T cell receptor beta chains given below trace back to one sample, sequenced in a study of regulatory T cells in long-lasting Graves disease. Time point in this sample: newly diagnosed GD, antithyroid drugs for less than 3 months. Preparation of the TCR library used RNA extracted from PBMCs. Researchers made TCR beta libraries by using iRepertoire HTBI primers and running Arm-PCR on CDR3 regions. In TCRdb, the multiplex PCR reads were re-called with MiXCR into one record per CDR3 protein. The table lists over 200,000 distinct CDR3 sequences, approximately 18% of them singletons. The same data also went into a second study, on T cells in Graves' hyperthyroidism and ophthalmopathy.

Sequenced here: peripheral blood mononuclear cells (PBMCs), sampled at new diagnosis, from a patient treated with antithyroid drugs. These receptor sequences come from a woman aged 25 to 45 with Graves disease.

This clonotype occurred a few times. V gene TRBV19 combines with J gene TRBJ1-2, with a possible D match to TRBD1 (5 bases). The germline V gene has CDR1 LNHDA and CDR2 SQIVND (reference sequence). The ends were cut back, 7 bases at V and 4 bases at J, with 16 bases in the middle. The length of the CDR3 is 14 residues. The CDR3 region has the DNA TGTGCCAGTACTCCGGGACCGAGATCCTATGGCTACACCTTC. Encoded protein: CASTPGPRSYGYTF.

Notes on this clonotype: The CDR3 end shows no conserved phenylalanine or tryptophan, and so a read error is likely. The CDR3 reads CSARGGHNQPQHL. In DNA, the CDR3 is TGCAGTGCTAGAGGGGGACATAATCAGCCCCAGCATTTG. V is TRBV20-1 and J is TRBJ1-5; the D gene is possibly TRBD1 (6 bases). Trimming removed 1 base from V and 4 bases from J, with 8 bases in between. This CDR3 region has 13 residues. CDR1 and CDR2 from the germline V gene are DFQATT and SNEGSKA (reference sequence).

This clonotype was seen many times. J is TRBJ1-1 and V is TRBV6-2 or TRBV6-3; no definite D call. Germline V gene sequence: CDR1 MNHEY, CDR2 SVGEGT. The CDR3 spans 15 residues. Trimming pared 6 bases from V and 7 bases from J, leaving 21 bases between. The CDR3 DNA sequence: TGTGCCAGCAGAGGATCGCGGGTCAGCTCAGGTGAAGCTTTCTTT. Translation: CASRGSRVSSGEAFF.

This clonotype was observed many times. The rearrangement uses TRBV7-3 and TRBJ1-1; 7 positions match TRBD1. Germline CDR1 is SGHTA and CDR2 is FQGTGA. The V segment lost 5 bases and the J segment 5 bases; nucleotides outside the gene matches: 11. The CDR3 contains 15 residues. The CDR3 DNA reads as TGTGCCAGCAGCCAAACAGGGGTTTTAGGGACTGAAGCTTTCTTT. This encodes CASSQTGVLGTEAFF.

This clonotype was seen at least ten times. The rearrangement uses TRBV5-1 and TRBJ1-5, with 10 bases aligning to TRBD1. V was pared by 4 bases and J by 5 bases, with 3 bases of the junction left unmatched. The germline V gene encodes CDR1 SGHRS and CDR2 YFSETQ. The CDR3 covers 14 residues. CDR3 nucleotide sequence: TGCGCCAGCAGCGCCGGGACAGGGGATCAGCCCCAGCATTTT. It is translated as CASSAGTGDQPQHF.

This clonotype showed up just a few times. The chain employs TRBV6-1 and TRBJ1-3; 7 positions agree with TRBD1. The V gene end was trimmed by 8 bases and the J gene end by 1 base; junction bases not matched to a gene: 5. The CDR3 runs to 14 residues. Germline lookup yields CDR1 MNHNS and CDR2 SASEGT. CDR3 DNA sequence: TGTGCCAGCGGGCCGACAGGGTCTGGAAACACCATATATTTT. Translation gives CASGPTGSGNTIYF.

This clonotype was observed a few times. V and J are TRBV11-2 and TRBJ2-6; 8 bases fit TRBD2. This CDR3 spans 14 amino acids. Looked up from germline, CDR1 is SGHAT and CDR2 is FQNNGV. Trimming took 3 bases from V and 11 from J; bases not matched to a gene: 6. The CDR3: CASSFTGRDHVLTF. The DNA for the CDR3 is TGTGCCAGCAGCTTTACCGGGAGGGACCACGTCCTGACTTTC.

In regard to this clonotype: A far larger clone is one nucleotide away, so this likely arose from a read error. This chain connects TRBV6-5 to TRBJ1-1, with TRBD1 matching over 7 bases. The CDR3 has 13 residues. After removal of 2 bases from V and 6 bases from J, the junction contained 3 bases not matched to a gene. CDR1 is MNHEY and CDR2 is SVGAGI in the germline V gene. The CDR3 sequence is CASSYGTESEAFF. In nucleotides, the CDR3 is TGTGCCAGCAGTTACGGGACAGAGTCTGAAGCTTTCTTT.